This TCR beta chain was documented in a study of cytomegalovirus exposure and HLA in healthy donors. Study results and limitations: For most TCR beta V segments, an earlier analysis put the productive rate at about 87% or about 30% of the time.

This CDR3 comprises 16 residues. Trimming stripped 5 bases from V and 0 bases from J, with 16 bases between. Per the germline V gene, CDR1 is SEHNR and CDR2 is FQNEAQ (reference sequence). In this sample, this clone turned up a few times. Its antigen is unknown. A multiplex PCR was run with 60 Vbeta primers and 13 Jbeta primers. Assay used: immunoSEQ multiplex PCR; TCRdb lists only in-frame clones, some missing. The data show around 100,000 clones, about three quarters seen once. This chain links TRBV7-9 with TRBJ1-1; no reliable D call. The receptor was isolated from a female donor in good health and CMV-seropositive. The sample taken for sequencing was PBMCs. CDR3 protein: CASSRQAQLMNTEAFF. The DNA of the CDR3 is TGTGCCAGCAGCCGCCAGGCCCAGCTCATGAACACTGAAGCTTTCTTT.